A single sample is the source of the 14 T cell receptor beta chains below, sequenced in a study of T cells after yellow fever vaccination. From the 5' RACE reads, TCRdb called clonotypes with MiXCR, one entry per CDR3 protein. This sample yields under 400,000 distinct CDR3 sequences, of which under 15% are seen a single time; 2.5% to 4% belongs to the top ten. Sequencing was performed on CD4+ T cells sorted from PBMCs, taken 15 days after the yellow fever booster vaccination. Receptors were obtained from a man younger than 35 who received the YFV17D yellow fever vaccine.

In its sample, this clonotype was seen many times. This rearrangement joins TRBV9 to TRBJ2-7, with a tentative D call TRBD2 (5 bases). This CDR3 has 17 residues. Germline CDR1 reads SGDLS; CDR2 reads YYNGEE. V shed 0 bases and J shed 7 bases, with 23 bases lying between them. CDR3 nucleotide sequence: TGTGCCAGCAGCGTAGCTGGGCGGCCTTCGAACCCGGGGGAGCAGTACTTC. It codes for CASSVAGRPSNPGEQYF. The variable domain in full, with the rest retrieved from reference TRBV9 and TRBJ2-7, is DSGVTQTPKHLITATGQRVTLRCSPRSGDLSVYWYQQSLDQGLQFLIQYYNGEERAKGNILERFSAQQFPDLHSELNLSSLELGDSALYFCASSVAGRPSNPGEQYFGPGTRLTVT.

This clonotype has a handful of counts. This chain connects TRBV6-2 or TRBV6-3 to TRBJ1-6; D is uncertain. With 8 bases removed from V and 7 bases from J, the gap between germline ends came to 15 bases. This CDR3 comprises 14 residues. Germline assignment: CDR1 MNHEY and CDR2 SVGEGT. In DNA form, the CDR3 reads TGTGCCAGCTGGGCTCAAGCTCGAAATTCACCCCTCCACTTT. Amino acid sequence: CASWAQARNSPLHF.

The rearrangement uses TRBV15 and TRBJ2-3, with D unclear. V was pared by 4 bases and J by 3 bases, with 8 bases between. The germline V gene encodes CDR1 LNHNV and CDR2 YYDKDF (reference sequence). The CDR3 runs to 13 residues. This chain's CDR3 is CATSKQRTDTQYF. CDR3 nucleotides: TGTGCCACCAGCAAACAGAGGACAGATACGCAGTATTTT.

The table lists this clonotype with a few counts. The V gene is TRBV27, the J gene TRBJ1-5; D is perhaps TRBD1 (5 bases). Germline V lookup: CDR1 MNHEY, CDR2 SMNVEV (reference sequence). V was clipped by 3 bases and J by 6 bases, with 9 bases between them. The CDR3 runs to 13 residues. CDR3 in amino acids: CASSFRRAQPQHF. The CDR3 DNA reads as TGTGCCAGCAGTTTTCGCAGGGCTCAGCCCCAGCATTTT.

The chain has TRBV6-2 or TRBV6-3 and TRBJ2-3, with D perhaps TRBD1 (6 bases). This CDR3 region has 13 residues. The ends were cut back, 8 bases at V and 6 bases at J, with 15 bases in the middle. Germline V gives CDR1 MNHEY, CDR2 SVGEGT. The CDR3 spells CASDDRTRDTQYF. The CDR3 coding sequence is TGTGCCAGCGATGACAGGACCCGCGATACGCAGTATTTT.

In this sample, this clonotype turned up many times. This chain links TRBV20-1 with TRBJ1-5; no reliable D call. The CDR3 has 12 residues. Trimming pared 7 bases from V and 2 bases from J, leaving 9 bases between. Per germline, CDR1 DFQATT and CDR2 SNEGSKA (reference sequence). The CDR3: CSVIAGNQPQHF. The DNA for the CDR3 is TGCAGTGTCATTGCCGGCAATCAGCCCCAGCATTTT.

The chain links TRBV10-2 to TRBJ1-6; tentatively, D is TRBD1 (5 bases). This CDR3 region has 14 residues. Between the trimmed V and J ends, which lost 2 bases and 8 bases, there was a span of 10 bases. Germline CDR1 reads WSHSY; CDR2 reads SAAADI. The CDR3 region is CASSERQGHSPLHF. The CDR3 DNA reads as TGCGCCAGCAGTGAGCGCCAGGGCCATTCACCCCTCCACTTT.

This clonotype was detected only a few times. DNA of the CDR3: TGTGCCACCAGTGATGACAGGGTTCCTGACTACACCTTC. This gives the protein CATSDDRVPDYTF. The rearrangement uses TRBV24-1 and TRBJ1-2; 7 bases are shared with TRBD1. Germline V gives CDR1 KGHDR, CDR2 SFDVKD. This CDR3 has 13 residues. The J segment lost 10 bases and the V segment lost 3 bases, leaving 7 bases of the junction unmatched.

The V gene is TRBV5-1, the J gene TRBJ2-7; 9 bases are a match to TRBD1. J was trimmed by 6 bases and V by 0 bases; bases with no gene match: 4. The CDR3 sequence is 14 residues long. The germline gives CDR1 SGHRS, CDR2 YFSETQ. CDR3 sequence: CASSLEQGAGEQYV. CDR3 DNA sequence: TGCGCCAGCAGCTTGGAACAGGGGGCTGGCGAGCAGTACGTC.

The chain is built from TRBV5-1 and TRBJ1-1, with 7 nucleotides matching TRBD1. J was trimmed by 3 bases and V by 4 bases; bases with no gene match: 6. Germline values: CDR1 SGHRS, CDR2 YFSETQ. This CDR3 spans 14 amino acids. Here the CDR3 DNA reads TGCGCCAGCAGCGGGGGACAGTCAGACACTGAAGCTTTCTTT. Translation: CASSGGQSDTEAFF.

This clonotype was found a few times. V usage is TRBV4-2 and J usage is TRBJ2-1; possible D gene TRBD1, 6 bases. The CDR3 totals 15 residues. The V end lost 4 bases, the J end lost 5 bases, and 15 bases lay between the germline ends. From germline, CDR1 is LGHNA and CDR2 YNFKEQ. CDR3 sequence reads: CASSRSRTADNEQFF. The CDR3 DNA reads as TGTGCCAGCAGCCGATCGCGGACAGCGGACAATGAGCAGTTCTTC.

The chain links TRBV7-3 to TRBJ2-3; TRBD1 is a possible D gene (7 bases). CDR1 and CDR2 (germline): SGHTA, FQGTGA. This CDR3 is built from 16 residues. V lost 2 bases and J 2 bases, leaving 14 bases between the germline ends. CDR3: CASSLGGTVHTDTQYF. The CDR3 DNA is TGTGCCAGCAGCTTAGGGGGGACAGTCCACACAGATACGCAGTATTTT.

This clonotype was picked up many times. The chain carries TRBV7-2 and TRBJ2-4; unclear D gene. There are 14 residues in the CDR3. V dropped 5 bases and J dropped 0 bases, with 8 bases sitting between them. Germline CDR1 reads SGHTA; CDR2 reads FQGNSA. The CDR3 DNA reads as TGTGCCAGCAGCCCAAAACTAGCCAAAAACATTCAGTACTTC. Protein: CASSPKLAKNIQYF.

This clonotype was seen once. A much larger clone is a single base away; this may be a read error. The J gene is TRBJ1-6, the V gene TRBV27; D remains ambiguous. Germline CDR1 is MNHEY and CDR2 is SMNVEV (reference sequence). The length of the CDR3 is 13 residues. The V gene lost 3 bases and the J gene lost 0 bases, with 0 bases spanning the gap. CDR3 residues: CASSFSYNSPLHF. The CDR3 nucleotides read TGTGCCAGCAGTTTCTCCTATAATTCACCCCTCCACTTT.